This T cell receptor beta chain was found in a study of T cell responses to AZD1222 COVID-19 vaccine. A remark on this clone: Its specificity is not known.

Notes on the study in general: At baseline, just a handful of AZD1222 recipients tested seropositive. Among the donors, most were white British and more were female, and clonal diversity was possibly underestimated.

The data were produced by immunoSEQ multiplex PCR, yet TCRdb's version contains in-frame clones alone and is incomplete. The sample records about 100,000 clones, approximately 90% being singletons. The sample here was peripheral blood, taken on day 0 of AZD1222 vaccination. This TCR was sampled from an adult in good health.

CDR3 region: CASSQQGAYGYTF. The CDR3 DNA follows: TGTGCCAGCAGCCAACAGGGAGCCTATGGCTACACCTTC. This rearrangement joins TRBV3-1 (or the pseudogene TRBV3-2) to TRBJ1-2, with D possibly matching TRBD1 (5 bases). The CDR3 is 13 residues long. Germline assignment: CDR1 LGHDT and CDR2 YNNKEL (reference sequence). V lost 2 bases to trimming and J lost 4 bases, with 8 bases between them.